This TCR beta chain is drawn from a study of cytomegalovirus exposure and HLA in healthy donors. This CDR3 region has 21 residues. The germline V gene has CDR1 SNHLY and CDR2 FYNNEI. V was pared by 10 bases and J by 0 bases, with 25 bases of the junction left unmatched. The PCR contained 60 Vbeta and 13 Jbeta primers. Only in-frame clones appear in the TCRdb table, and some are missing; sequencing was by immunoSEQ multiplex PCR. The sample has 90,000 to 110,000 clones; just under 80% are singletons. Sample: PBMCs. This TCR was sampled from a man under 40 in good health and CMV-seronegative. The chain links TRBV2 to TRBJ2-3; 10 bases match TRBD2. As DNA, the CDR3 is TGTGCCATCCCGGGACTAGCGTTTGGCGAGCAATCACGTGCTAGCACAGATACGCAGTATTTT. Protein: CAIPGLAFGEQSRASTDTQYF.